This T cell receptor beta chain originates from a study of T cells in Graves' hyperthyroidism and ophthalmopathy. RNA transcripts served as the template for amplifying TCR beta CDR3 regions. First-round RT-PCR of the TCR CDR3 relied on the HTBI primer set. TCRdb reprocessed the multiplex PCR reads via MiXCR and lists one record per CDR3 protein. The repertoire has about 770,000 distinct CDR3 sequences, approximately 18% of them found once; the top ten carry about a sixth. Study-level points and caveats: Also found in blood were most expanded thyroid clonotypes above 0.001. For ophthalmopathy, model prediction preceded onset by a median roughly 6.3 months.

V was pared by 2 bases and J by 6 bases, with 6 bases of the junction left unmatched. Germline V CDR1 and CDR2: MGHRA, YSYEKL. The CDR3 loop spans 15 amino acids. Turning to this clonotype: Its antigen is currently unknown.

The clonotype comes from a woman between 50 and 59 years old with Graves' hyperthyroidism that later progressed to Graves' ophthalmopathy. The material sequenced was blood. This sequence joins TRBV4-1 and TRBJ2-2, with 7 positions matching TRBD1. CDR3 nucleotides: TGCGCCAGCAGCCAATCAAGGACAGGTCCCGGGGAGCTGTTTTTT. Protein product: CASSQSRTGPGELFF.